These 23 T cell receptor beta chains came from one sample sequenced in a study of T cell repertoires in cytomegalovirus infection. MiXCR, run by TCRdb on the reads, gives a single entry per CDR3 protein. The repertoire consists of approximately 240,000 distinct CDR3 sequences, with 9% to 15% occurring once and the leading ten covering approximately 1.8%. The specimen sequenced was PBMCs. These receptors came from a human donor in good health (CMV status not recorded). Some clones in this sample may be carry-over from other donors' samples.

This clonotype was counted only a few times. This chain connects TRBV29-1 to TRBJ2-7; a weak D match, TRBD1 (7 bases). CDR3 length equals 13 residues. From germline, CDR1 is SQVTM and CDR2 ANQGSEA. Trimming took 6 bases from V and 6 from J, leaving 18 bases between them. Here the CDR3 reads CSVVEAGGREQYF. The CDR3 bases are TGCAGCGTCGTCGAGGCAGGGGGGCGCGAGCAGTACTTC.

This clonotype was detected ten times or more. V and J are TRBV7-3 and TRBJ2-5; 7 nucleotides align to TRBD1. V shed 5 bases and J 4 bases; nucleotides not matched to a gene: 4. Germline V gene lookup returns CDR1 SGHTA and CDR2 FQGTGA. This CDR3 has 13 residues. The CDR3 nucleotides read TGTGCCAGCAGCCGGGGACAGTCAGAGACCCAGTACTTC. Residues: CASSRGQSETQYF.

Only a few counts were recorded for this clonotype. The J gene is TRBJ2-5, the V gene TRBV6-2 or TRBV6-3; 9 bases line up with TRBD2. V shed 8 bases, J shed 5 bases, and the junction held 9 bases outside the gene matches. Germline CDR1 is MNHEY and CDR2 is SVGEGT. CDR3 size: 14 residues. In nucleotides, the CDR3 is TGTGCCAGCTTGGGAGCGGGAGGTGTGGAGACCCAGTACTTC. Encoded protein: CASLGAGGVETQYF.

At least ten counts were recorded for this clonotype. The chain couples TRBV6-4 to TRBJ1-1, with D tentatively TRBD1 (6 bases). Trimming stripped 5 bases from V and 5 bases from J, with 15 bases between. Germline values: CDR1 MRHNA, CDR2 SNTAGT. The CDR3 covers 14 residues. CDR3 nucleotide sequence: TGTGCCAGCAGTAGAGATAGGGGGGTAACTGAAGCTTTCTTT. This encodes CASSRDRGVTEAFF.

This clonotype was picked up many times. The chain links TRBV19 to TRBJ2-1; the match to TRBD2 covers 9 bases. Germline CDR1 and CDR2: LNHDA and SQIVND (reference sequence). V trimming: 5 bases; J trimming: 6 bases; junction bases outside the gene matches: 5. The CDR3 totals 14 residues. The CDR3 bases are TGTGCCAGTAGTGTAGCGGGAGCCTCCAATGAGCAGTTCTTC. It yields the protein CASSVAGASNEQFF. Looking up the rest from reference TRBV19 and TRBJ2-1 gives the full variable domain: DGGITQSPKYLFRKEGQNVTLSCEQNLNHDAMYWYRQDPGQGLRLIYYSQIVNDFQKGDIAEGYSVSREKKESFPLTVTSAQKNPTAFYLCASSVAGASNEQFFGPGTRLTVL.

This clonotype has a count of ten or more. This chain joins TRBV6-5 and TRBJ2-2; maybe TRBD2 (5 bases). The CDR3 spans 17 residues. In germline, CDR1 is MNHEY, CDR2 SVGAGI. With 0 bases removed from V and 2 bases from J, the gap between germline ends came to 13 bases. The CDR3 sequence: CASSYSMNRGNTGELFF. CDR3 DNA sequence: TGTGCCAGCAGTTACTCGATGAACCGGGGAAACACCGGGGAGCTGTTTTTT.

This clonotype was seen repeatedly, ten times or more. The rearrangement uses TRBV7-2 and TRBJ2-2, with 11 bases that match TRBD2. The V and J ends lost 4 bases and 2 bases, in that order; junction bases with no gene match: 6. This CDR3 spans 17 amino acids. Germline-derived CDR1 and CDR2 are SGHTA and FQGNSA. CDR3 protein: CASSSKGTSGNTGELFF. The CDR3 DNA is TGTGCCAGCAGCTCCAAAGGGACTAGCGGAAACACCGGGGAGCTGTTTTTT.

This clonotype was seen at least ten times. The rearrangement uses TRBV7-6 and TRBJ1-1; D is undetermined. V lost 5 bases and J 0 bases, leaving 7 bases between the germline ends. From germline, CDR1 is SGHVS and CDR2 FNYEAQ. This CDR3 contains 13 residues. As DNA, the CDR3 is TGTGCCAGCAGCCCCCCTCTGAACACTGAAGCTTTCTTT. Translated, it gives CASSPPLNTEAFF.

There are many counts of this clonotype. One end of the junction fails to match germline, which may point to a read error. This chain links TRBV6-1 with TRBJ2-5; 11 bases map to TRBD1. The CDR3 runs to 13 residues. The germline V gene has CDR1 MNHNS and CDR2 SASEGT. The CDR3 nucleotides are TGTGCCAGCAGTGAAGCTAGTCCGGGACAGGGGGGCTTC. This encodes CASSEASPGQGGF.

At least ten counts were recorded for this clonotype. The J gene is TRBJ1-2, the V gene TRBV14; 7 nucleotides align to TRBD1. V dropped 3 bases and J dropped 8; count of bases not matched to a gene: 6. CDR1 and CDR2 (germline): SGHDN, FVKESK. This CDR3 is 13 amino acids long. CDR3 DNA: TGTGCCAGCAGCCAGAGGCAGGGGGTCGGCTACACCTTC. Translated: CASSQRQGVGYTF. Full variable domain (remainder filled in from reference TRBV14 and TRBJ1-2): EAGVTQFPSHSVIEKGQTVTLRCDPISGHDNLYWYRRVMGKEIKFLLHFVKESKQDESGMPNNRFLAERTGGTYSTLKVQPAELEDSGVYFCASSQRQGVGYTFGSGTRLTVV.

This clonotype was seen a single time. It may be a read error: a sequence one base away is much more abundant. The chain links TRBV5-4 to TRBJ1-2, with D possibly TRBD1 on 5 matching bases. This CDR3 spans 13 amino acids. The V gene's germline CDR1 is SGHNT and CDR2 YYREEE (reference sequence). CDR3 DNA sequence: TGTGGCAGCAGCAAAGGGACCAACTATGGCTACACCTTC. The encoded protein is CGSSKGTNYGYTF.

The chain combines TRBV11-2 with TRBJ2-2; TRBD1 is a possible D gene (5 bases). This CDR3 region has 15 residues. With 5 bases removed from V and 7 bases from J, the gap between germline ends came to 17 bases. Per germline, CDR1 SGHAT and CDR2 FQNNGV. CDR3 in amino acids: CASSPQGSPGGELFF. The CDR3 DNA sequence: TGTGCCAGCAGCCCCCAGGGATCCCCAGGCGGGGAGCTGTTTTTT.

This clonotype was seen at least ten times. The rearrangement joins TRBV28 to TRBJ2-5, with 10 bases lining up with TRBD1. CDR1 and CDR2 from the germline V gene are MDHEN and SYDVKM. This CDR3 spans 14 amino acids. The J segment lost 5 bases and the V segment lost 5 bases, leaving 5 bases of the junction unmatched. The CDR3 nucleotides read TGTGCCAGCAGTGGGGACAGGGGTGCCGAGACCCAGTACTTC. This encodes CASSGDRGAETQYF.

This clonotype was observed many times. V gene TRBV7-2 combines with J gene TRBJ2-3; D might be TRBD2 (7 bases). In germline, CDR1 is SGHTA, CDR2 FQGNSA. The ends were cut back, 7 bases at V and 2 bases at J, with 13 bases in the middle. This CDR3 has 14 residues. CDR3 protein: CASKIGGATDTQYF. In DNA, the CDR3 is TGTGCCAGCAAAATAGGGGGGGCCACAGATACGCAGTATTTT.

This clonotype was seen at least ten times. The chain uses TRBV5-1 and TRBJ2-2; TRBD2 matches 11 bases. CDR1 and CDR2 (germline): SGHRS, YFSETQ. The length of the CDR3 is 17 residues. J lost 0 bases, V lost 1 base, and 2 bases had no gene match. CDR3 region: CASSLLGLAANTGELFF. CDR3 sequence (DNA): TGCGCCAGCAGCTTGCTGGGACTAGCGGCGAACACCGGGGAGCTGTTTTTT. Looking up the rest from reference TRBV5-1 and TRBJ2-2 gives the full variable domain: KAGVTQTPRYLIKTRGQQVTLSCSPISGHRSVSWYQQTPGQGLQFLFEYFSETQRNKGNFPGRFSGRQFSNSRSEMNVSTLELGDSALYLCASSLLGLAANTGELFFGEGSRLTVL.

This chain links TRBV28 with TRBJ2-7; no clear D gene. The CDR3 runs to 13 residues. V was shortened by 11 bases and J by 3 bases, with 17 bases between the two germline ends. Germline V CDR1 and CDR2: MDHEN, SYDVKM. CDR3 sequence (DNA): TGTGCCTTCTCCACCCGGGTACGCTACGAGCAGTACTTC. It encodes CAFSTRVRYEQYF.

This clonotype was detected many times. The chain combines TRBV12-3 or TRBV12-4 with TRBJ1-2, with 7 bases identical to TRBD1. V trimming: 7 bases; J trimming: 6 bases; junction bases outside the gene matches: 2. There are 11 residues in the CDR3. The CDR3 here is CASTQGDGYTF. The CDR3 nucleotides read TGTGCCAGCACTCAGGGGGATGGCTACACCTTC.

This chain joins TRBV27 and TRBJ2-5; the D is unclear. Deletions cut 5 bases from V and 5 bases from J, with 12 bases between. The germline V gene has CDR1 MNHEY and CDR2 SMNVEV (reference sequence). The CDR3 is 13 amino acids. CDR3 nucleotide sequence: TGTGCCAGCAGTGCCCATGACCGGGAGACCCAGTACTTC. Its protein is CASSAHDRETQYF.

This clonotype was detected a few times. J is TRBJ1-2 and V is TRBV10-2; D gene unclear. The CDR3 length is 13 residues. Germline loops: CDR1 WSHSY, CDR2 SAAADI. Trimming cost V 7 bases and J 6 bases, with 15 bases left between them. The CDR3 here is CASTQVGEHGYTF. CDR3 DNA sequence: TGCGCCAGCACGCAGGTTGGGGAGCATGGCTACACCTTC.

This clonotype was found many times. CDR3 in amino acids: CASSPGFYTDTQYF. The CDR3 DNA reads TGTGCCAGCAGCCCTGGGTTCTACACAGATACGCAGTATTTT. V and J are TRBV7-2 and TRBJ2-3, with D uncertain. V shed 5 bases and J shed 2 bases, with 11 bases lying between them. Looked up from germline, CDR1 is SGHTA and CDR2 is FQGNSA. The CDR3 is made up of 14 amino acids.

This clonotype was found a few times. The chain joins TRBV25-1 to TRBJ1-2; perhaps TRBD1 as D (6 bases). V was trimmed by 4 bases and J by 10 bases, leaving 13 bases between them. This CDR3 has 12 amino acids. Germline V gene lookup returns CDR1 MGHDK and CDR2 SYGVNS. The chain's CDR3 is CASSGGGSAYTF. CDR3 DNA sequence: TGTGCCAGCAGTGGGGGGGGCTCGGCCTACACCTTC.

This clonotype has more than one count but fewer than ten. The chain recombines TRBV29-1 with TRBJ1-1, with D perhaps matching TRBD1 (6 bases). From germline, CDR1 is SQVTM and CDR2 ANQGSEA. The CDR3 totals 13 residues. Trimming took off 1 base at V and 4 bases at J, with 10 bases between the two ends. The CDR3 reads CSVEVGAVTEAFF. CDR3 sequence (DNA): TGCAGCGTTGAAGTGGGGGCGGTCACTGAAGCTTTCTTT.

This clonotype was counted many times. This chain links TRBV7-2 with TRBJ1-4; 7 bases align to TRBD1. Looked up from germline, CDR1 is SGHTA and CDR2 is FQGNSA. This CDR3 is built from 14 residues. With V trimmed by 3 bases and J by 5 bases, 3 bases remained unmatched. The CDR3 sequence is CASSFEGGNEKLFF. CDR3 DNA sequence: TGTGCCAGCAGCTTCGAAGGGGGCAATGAAAAACTGTTTTTT.